This TCR beta chain was captured in a study of Ad26.COV2.S vaccination and SARS-CoV-2 variants (dated by TCRdb to 2020 to 2023). For the study in its entirety: Donors in the vaccine arm were drawn from COV1001, a phase I-IIa trial of Ad26.COV2.S in healthy adults that was multicentre, randomized, double-blind and placebo-controlled. Ad26.COV2.S was given intramuscularly at 5x10^10 or 1x10^11 viral particles, as a single shot or as two shots 56 days apart. TCRbeta repertoire sequencing was used to assess the specificity and breadth of SARS-CoV-2-reactive T cell receptors after Ad26.COV2.S vaccination. A total of approximately 30 samples were included in the TCR-sequenced set, comprising 19 Ad26.COV2.S vaccine recipients, 5 placebo recipients and 8 SARS-CoV-2 convalescent individuals. Trial participants were randomized into five groups of five, in which low-dose or high-dose Ad26.COV2.S was given once or twice, or placebo was given on both occasions. Investigators remained blinded to trial group allocation during experiments and outcome assessment.

The full study reports these points: Comparable non-spike TCR breadth was observed between vaccine and placebo recipients, consistent with only spike being contained in the vaccine. The study was not powered to compare responses between vaccine doses or regimens. According to the authors, total T cell responses may have been underestimated by the TCR breadth and depth analyses. Substantial breadth of spike-specific CD8+ and CD4+ T cell responses was reported after vaccination. Ad26.COV2.S recipients had higher spike-specific TCR breadth than placebo recipients (P = 0.0014).

The intended sense of this specimen's treatment or condition label: approximately 18 received Ad26.COV2.S at low or high dose, single or two shots; 5 received placebo; per-sample allocation not given. Repertoires of vaccine and placebo recipients were sequenced from samples taken on day 63 after the first injection. Cohort 1b enrolled some 25 adults aged 18-55 years at a single site in Boston, USA, between 29 July and 7 August 2020. Ad26.COV2.S was a replication-incompetent adenovirus type 26 vector that expressed a prefusion-stabilized SARS-CoV-2 spike protein derived from the original Wuhan strain. CDR1 MNHNY and CDR2 SVGAGI are derived from the germline V gene (reference sequence). V is cut by 0 bases and J by 7 bases, and the space between the germline ends is 9 bases. Its CDR3 holds 14 amino acids, cysteine through phenylalanine. Just the 42-base CDR3 DNA is kept, in frame starting at base 1.

Notes on this clone: Its antigen has not been determined. Qualities for individual bases were not recorded, and no much larger clone is one base off.

The immunoSEQ Assay was used to sequence TCRbeta CDR3 regions. After extraction, genomic DNA underwent amplification by bias-controlled multiplex PCR, followed by high-throughput sequencing. The published analysis was carried out like this. To quantify the absolute abundance of every unique TCRbeta CDR3 region, sequences were collapsed and filtered. T cell fraction was estimated by normalization of TCRbeta template counts to usable DNA, with usable DNA being measured through amplification of reference genes present in all nucleated cells. Repertoire TCRs were annotated as SARS-CoV-2-specific when V gene, CDR3 amino acid sequence and J gene were exactly matched to a known reactive TCR set. The reference SARS-CoV-2 TCR set was derived from MIRA and filtered for enrichment in COVID-19-positive ImmuneCODE repertoires, a step that removed public or cross-reactive TCRs. Using the MIRA antigens, annotated TCRs were further analysed by specific ORF or by position within an ORF. Breadth was defined as the number of annotated unique rearrangements divided by the total number of unique productive rearrangements, and depth was defined as the summed frequency of the annotated unique rearrangements. Group comparisons of TCR breadth used two-sided Wilcoxon rank-sum tests. The clones in this table, taken by TCRdb from immuneACCESS, are in-frame only. Not every clone is retained; where verified, under half of the shortfall comes from an unresolved V gene, and the cause of the rest is unknown. That table is the source of V, J and clone size, and D and trimming were worked out from the DNA. In this sample the table shows about 400,000 clones, about four fifths of which occur a single time. The top ten hold about 7.4% of the sample.

This TCR came from a person between 18 and 65 years old who received the Ad26.COV2.S COVID-19 vaccine or a placebo. The chain links TRBV6-6 with TRBJ1-4; the D gene is unclear. Sequences were derived from peripheral blood, sampled in a trial of Ad26.COV2.S vaccine versus placebo. The CDR3 region has the sequence CASSYSGLAEKLFF. The bases read TGTGCCAGCAGTTACTCGGGGTTGGCTGAAAAACTGTTTTTT.